One and the same sample provided the 7 T cell receptor beta chains below, sequenced in a study of glioma-infiltrating T cells. Using RNA template, CDR3s of TCR alpha and beta were amplified with iRepertoire arm-PCR. From the multiplex PCR reads, TCRdb called clonotypes with MiXCR, one entry per CDR3 protein. The profile covers 100,000 to 150,000 distinct CDR3 sequences, with around 25% appearing a single time and about 30% taken by the ten largest. The specimen sequenced was glioma tissue, nonneoplastic brain tissue, or PBMCs (not recorded which). These receptors all come from a human donor with low-grade glioma or glioblastoma, undergoing nonglioma brain surgery, or in good health (not recorded which).

The rearrangement uses TRBV6-2 or TRBV6-3 and TRBJ1-5; unclear D gene. The CDR3 consists of 15 residues. Germline loops: CDR1 MNHEY, CDR2 SVGEGT. The V and J ends lost 5 bases and 2 bases respectively, with 13 bases between them. CDR3 DNA sequence: TGTGCCAGCAGTCGATCACCGAATGGCAATCAGCCCCAGCATTTT. Its protein product is CASSRSPNGNQPQHF.

For this clonotype: This may stem from a read error, because a much larger clone lies one nucleotide away. The gene calls are TRBV20-1 and TRBJ1-1; D call uncertain. This CDR3 comprises 13 residues. The V gene's germline CDR1 is DFQATT and CDR2 SNEGSKA (reference sequence). V was cut by 3 bases and J by 8 bases, with 16 bases left in between. This CDR3 is CSARSGRPLEAFF. The CDR3 coding sequence is TGCAGTGCTAGGAGCGGGAGGCCCCTCGAAGCTTTCTTT.

Note on this clonotype: It is unclear where the CDR3 begins or ends on the DNA, so no DNA is shown, and the CDR3 is as TCRdb lists it. The chain links TRBV7-9 to TRBJ2-1; the D call TRBD2 from the table was never checked on the DNA. From germline, CDR1 is SEHNR and CDR2 FQNEAQ (reference sequence). The CDR3 length is 21 residues, termini included. This CDR3 is CASSFYICSAFSGGTNNEQFF.

This clonotype occurred many times. This chain connects TRBV27 to TRBJ1-1, with 8 bases matching TRBD1. The CDR3 is 15 residues long. V lost 8 bases and J lost 4; bases outside the gene matches: 12. Germline assignment: CDR1 MNHEY and CDR2 SMNVEV (reference sequence). The CDR3 spells CASYRTGSVGTEAFF. CDR3 DNA: TGTGCCAGCTATAGGACAGGGTCGGTGGGCACTGAAGCTTTCTTT.

Concerning this clonotype itself: This may arise from a read error, as a much more abundant clone is one base away. This chain connects TRBV6-5 to TRBJ2-5, with D possibly TRBD2 on 5 matching bases. Trimming stripped 2 bases from V and 9 bases from J, with 19 bases between. The CDR3 contains 15 residues. Germline V lookup: CDR1 MNHEY, CDR2 SVGAGI. CDR3 DNA sequence: TGTGCCAGCAGTTACCTGGCGGCGCGCATGGAGGCCCAGTACTTC. As protein: CASSYLAARMEAQYF.

This clonotype turned up a few times. CDR3 in DNA: TGTGCCAGCAGGGCCCGAGGGGGTGAGCAGTTCTTC. Protein: CASRARGGEQFF. The chain has TRBV12-3 or TRBV12-4 and TRBJ2-1; weak D call: TRBD1 (6 bases). CDR3 size: 12 residues. Trimming cost V 6 bases and J 9 bases, with 12 bases left between them.

Ten or more counts support this clonotype. The chain has TRBV4-2 and TRBJ2-1, with 7 bases identical to TRBD1. The V gene end was trimmed by 6 bases and the J gene end by 0 bases; junction bases not matched to a gene: 5. Germline CDR1 and CDR2: LGHNA and YNFKEQ. The CDR3 covers 15 residues. CDR3 loop: CASRPGQSSYNEQFF. The CDR3 coding sequence is TGTGCCAGCAGGCCGGGACAGAGCTCCTACAATGAGCAGTTCTTC.